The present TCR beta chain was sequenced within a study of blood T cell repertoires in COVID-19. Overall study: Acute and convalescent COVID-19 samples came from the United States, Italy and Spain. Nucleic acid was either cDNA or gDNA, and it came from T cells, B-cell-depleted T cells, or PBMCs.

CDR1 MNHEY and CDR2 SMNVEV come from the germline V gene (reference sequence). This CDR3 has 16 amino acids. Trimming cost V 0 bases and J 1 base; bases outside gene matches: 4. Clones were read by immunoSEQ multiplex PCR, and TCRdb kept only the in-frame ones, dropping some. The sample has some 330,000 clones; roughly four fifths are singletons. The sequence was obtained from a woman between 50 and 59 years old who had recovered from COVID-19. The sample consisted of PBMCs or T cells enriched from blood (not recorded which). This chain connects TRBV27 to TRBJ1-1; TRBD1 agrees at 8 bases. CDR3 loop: CASSLSIGTGNTEAFF. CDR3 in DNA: TGTGCCAGCAGTTTATCGATCGGGACAGGGAACACTGAAGCTTTCTTT.